This T cell receptor (beta chain) was identified in a study of breast tumors, draining lymph nodes, adjacent tissues. Germline V gene lookup returns CDR1 GTSNPN and CDR2 SVGIG (reference sequence). This CDR3 comprises 12 residues. Deletions cut 0 bases from V and 6 bases from J, with 9 bases between. Comments on this clonotype: Its specificity is not known. A much larger clone lies one base from this, so it may be a read error.

TCRdb fed the multiplex PCR reads into MiXCR, producing one record per CDR3 protein. Of approximately 100,000 distinct CDR3 sequences listed, about 20% are singletons. Notes on the study in general: Compared with basal-like, luminal-like tumors shared significantly more repertoire with nontumor tissue. Data only fit, rather than demonstrated, lymph node origin of most tumor T cells. Tumors had less TCR diversity than lymph nodes, more than nontumor tissue. The data were judged consistent with most tumor T cells coming from lymph node and expanding in tumor.

The lymph nodes were axillary draining lymph nodes from breast cancer patients. The chain links TRBV30 to TRBJ2-7; D unresolved. The sample taken for sequencing was axillary lymph node tissue. This TCR derives from a female donor with breast cancer. Some clones in this sample may be carry-over from other donors' samples. The CDR3 sequence: CAWSVWGCEQYF. CDR3 in DNA: TGTGCCTGGAGTGTTTGGGGTTGCGAGCAGTACTTC. The complete variable domain, with remaining parts taken from reference TRBV30 and TRBJ2-7, reads SQTIHQWPATLVQPVGSPLSLECTVEGTSNPNLYWYRQAAGRGLQLLFYSVGIGQISSEVPQNLSASRPQDRQFILSSKKLLLSDSGFYLCAWSVWGCEQYFGPGTRLTVT.